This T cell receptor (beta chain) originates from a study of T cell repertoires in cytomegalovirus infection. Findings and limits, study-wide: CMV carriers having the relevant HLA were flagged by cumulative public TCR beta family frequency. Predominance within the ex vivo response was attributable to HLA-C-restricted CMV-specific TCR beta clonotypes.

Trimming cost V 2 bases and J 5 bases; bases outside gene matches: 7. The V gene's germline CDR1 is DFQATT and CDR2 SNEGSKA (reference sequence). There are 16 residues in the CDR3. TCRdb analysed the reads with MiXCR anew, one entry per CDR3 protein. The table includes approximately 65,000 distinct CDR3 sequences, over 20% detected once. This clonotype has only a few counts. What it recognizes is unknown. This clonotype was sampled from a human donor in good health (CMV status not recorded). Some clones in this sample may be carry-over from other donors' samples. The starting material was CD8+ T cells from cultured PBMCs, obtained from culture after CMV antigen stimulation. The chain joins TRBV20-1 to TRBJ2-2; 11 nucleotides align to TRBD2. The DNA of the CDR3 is TGCAGTGCTAGACTAGCGGGGGGCCCAAATACCGGGGAGCTGTTTTTT. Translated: CSARLAGGPNTGELFF.